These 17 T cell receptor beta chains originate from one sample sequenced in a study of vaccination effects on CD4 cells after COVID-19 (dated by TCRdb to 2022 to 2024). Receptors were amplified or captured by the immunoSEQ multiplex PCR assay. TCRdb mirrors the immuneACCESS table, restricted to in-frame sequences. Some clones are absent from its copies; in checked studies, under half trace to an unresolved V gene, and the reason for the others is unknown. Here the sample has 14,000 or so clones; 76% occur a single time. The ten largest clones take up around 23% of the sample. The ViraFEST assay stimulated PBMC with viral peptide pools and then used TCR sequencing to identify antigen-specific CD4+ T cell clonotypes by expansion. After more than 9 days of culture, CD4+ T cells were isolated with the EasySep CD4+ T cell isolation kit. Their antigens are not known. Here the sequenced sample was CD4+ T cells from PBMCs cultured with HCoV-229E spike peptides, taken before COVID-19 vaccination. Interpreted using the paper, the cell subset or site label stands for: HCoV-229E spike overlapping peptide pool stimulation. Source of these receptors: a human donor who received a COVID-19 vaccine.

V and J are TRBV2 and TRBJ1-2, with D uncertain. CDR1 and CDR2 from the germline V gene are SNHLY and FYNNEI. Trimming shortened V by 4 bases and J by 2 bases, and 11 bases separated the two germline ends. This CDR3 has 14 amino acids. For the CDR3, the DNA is TGTGCCAGCAGTGCCCAACAGCCCAACTATGGCTACACCTTC. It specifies CASSAQQPNYGYTF.

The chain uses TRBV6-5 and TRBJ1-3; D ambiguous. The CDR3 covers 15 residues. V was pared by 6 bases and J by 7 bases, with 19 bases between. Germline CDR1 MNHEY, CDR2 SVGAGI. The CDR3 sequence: CASSPPTLRTNTIYF. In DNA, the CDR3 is TGTGCCAGCAGCCCACCTACCCTAAGAACGAACACCATATATTTT.

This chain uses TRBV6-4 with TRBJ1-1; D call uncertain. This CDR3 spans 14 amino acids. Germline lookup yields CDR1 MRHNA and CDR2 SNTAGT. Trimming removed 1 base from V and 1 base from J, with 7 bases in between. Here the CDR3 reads CASSDYVGNTEAFF. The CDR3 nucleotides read TGTGCCAGCAGTGACTACGTGGGGAACACTGAAGCTTTCTTT.

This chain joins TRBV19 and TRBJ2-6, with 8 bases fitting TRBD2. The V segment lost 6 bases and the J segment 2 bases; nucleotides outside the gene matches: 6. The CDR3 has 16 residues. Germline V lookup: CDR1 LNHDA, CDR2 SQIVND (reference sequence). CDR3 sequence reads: CASRPGGGPGANVLTF. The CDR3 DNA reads TGTGCCAGTAGGCCCGGGGGGGGTCCTGGGGCCAACGTCCTGACTTTC.

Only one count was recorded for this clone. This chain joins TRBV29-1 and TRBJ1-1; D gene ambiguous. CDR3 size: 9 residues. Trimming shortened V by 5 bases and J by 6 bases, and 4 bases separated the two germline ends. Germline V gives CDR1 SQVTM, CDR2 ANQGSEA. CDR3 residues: CSVYPEAFF. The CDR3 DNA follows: TGCAGCGTTTATCCTGAAGCTTTCTTT.

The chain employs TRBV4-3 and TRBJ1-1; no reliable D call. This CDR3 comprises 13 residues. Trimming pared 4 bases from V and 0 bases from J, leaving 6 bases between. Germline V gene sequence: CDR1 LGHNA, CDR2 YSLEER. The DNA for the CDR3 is TGCGCCAGCAGCCTACAGATGAACACTGAAGCTTTCTTT. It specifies CASSLQMNTEAFF.

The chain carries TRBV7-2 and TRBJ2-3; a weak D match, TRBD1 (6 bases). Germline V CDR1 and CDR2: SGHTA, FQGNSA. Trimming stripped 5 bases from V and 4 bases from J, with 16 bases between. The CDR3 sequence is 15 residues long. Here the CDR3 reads CASSPRGQRADTQYF. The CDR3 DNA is TGTGCCAGCAGCCCACGTGGACAGAGAGCAGATACGCAGTATTTT.

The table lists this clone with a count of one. CDR3 sequence (DNA): TGTGCCAGCACCCCAGGCCAGGCCATGCGCGGAAACACCATATATTTT. Translated: CASTPGQAMRGNTIYF. The J gene is TRBJ1-3, the V gene TRBV9; D remains ambiguous. V was clipped by 6 bases and J by 4 bases, with 20 bases between them. The germline CDR1 and CDR2 sequences are SGDLS and YYNGEE. CDR3 length equals 16 residues.

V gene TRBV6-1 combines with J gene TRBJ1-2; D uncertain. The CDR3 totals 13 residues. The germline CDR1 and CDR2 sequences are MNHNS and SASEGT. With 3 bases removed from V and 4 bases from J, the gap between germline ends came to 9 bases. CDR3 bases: TGTGCCAGCAGTGAGAACAGACCCTATGGCTACACCTTC. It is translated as CASSENRPYGYTF.

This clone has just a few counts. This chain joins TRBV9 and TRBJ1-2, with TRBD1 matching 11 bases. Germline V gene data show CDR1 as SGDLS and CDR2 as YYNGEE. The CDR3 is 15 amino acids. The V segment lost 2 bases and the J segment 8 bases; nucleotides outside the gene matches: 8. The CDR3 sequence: CASSVSDRGLGGYTF. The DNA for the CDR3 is TGTGCCAGCAGCGTGTCGGACAGGGGGCTAGGAGGCTACACCTTC.

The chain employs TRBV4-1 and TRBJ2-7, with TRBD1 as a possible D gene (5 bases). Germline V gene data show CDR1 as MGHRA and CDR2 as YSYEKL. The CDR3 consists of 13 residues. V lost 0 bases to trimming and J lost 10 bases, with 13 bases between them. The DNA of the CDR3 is TGCGCCAGCAGCCAAGAGGTGGGGCGGAACCAGTACTTC. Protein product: CASSQEVGRNQYF.

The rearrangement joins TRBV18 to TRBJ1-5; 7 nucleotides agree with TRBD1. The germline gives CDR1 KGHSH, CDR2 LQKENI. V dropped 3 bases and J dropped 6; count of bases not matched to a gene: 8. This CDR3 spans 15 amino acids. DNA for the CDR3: TGTGCCAGCTCACCCAGACAGGGACCAAGTCAGCCCCAGCATTTT. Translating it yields CASSPRQGPSQPQHF. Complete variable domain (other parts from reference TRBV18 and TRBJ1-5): NAGVMQNPRHLVRRRGQEARLRCSPMKGHSHVYWYRQLPEEGLKFMVYLQKENIIDESGMPKERFSAEFPKEGPSILRIQQVVRGDSAAYFCASSPRQGPSQPQHFGDGTRLSIL.

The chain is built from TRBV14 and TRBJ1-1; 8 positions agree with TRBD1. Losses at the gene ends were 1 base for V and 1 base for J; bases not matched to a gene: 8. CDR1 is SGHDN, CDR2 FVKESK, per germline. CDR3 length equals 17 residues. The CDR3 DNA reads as TGTGCCAGCAGCCAAGGGCAGGGGGCCGCACGGAACACTGAAGCTTTCTTT. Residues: CASSQGQGAARNTEAFF.

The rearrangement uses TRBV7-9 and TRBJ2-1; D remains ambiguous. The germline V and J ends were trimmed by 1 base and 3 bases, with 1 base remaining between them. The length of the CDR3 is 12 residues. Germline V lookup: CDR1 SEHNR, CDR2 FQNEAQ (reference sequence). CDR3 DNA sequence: TGTGCCAGCAGCTTAGACTACAATGAGCAGTTCTTC. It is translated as CASSLDYNEQFF.

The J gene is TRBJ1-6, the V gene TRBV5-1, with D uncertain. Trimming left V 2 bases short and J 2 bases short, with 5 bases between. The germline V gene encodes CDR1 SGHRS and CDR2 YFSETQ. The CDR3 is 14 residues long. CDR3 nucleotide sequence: TGCGCCAGCAGCTTCGGCACCTATAATTCACCCCTCCACTTT. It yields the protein CASSFGTYNSPLHF.

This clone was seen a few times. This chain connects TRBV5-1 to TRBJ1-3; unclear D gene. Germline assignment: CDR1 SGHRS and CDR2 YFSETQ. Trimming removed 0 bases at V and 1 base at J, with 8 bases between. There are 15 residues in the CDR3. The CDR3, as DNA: TGCGCCAGCAGCTTGGCCCTGGGATCTGGAAACACCATATATTTT. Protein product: CASSLALGSGNTIYF.

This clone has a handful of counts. Here the CDR3 reads CASSQGVYRGEKLFF. CDR3 DNA: TGTGCCAGCAGCCAAGGTGTATATAGGGGTGAAAAACTGTTTTTT. This sequence joins TRBV14 and TRBJ1-4; D possibly corresponds to TRBD1 (5 bases). The CDR3 contains 15 residues. Germline V lookup: CDR1 SGHDN, CDR2 FVKESK. Between the trimmed V and J ends, which lost 1 base and 7 bases, there was a span of 13 bases.